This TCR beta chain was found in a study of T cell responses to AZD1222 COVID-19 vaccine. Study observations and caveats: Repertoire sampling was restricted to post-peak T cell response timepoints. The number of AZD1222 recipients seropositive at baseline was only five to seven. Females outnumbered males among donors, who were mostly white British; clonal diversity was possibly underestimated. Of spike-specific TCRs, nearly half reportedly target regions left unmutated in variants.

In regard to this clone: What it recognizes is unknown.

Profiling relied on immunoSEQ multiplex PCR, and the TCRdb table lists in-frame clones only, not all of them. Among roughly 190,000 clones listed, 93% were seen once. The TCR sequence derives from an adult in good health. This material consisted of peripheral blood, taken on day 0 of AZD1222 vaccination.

CDR3 in amino acids: CASSLVSRVYEQYF. The CDR3, as DNA: TGTGCCAGCAGCTTGGTGTCTAGAGTCTACGAGCAGTACTTC. The V gene is TRBV5-6, the J gene TRBJ2-7; D not certain. This CDR3 is 14 amino acids long. Germline CDR1 SGHDT, CDR2 YYEEEE. Deletions cut 0 bases from V and 3 bases from J, with 10 bases between. The complete variable domain, with remaining parts taken from reference TRBV5-6 and TRBJ2-7, reads DAGVTQSPTHLIKTRGQQVTLRCSPKSGHDTVSWYQQALGQGPQFIFQYYEEEERQRGNFPDRFSGHQFPNYSSELNVNALLLGDSALYLCASSLVSRVYEQYFGPGTRLTVT.